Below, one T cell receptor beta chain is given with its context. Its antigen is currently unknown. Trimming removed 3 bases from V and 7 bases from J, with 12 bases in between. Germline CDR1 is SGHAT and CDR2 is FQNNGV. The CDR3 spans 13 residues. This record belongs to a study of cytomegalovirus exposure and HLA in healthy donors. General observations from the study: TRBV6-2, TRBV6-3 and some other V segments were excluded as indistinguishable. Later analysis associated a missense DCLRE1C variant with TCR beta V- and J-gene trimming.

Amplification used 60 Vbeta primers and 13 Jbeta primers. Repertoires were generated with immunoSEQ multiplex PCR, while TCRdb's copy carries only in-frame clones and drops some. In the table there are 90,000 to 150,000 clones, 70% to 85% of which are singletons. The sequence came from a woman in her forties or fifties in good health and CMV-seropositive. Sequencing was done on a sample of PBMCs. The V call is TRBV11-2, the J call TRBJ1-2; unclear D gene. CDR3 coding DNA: TGTGCCAGCAGCTTCGGAGGTTGGAGTGGCTACACCTTC. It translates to CASSFGGWSGYTF.